This entry lists 12 T cell receptor beta chains sequenced from one sample in a study of cytomegalovirus exposure and HLA in healthy donors. The primer mix had 60 Vbeta and 13 Jbeta primers. Only in-frame clones appear in the TCRdb table, and some are missing; sequencing was by immunoSEQ multiplex PCR. Of some 70,000 clones listed, 55% to 65% are singletons. Sample: PBMCs. These receptors all stem from a woman aged 50 to 60 in good health and CMV-seronegative.

The rearrangement links TRBV14 to TRBJ1-2, with TRBD1 as a possible D gene (6 bases). Trimming left V 2 bases short and J 4 bases short, with 11 bases between. CDR1 and CDR2 (germline): SGHDN, FVKESK. The CDR3 is made up of 14 amino acids. DNA for the CDR3: TGTGCCAGCAGCCAACAGGGGTTAGGCTATGGCTACACCTTC. Protein sequence: CASSQQGLGYGYTF.

This clone was seen more than once but under ten times. CDR3 in DNA: TGTGCCAGTACGACAGGGGGCTCGGGGACTGAAGCTTTCTTT. Encoded protein: CASTTGGSGTEAFF. V gene TRBV19 combines with J gene TRBJ1-1; 10 nucleotides match TRBD1. The CDR3 runs to 14 residues. Per germline, CDR1 LNHDA and CDR2 SQIVND (reference sequence). Unmatched junction bases numbered 7, after V lost 7 bases and J lost 5 bases.

This chain uses TRBV2 with TRBJ1-1; D is unresolved. Between the trimmed V and J ends, which lost 8 bases and 2 bases, there was a span of 9 bases. The CDR3 is 12 amino acids. In germline, CDR1 is SNHLY, CDR2 FYNNEI. The CDR3 protein is CASYFYNTEAFF. As DNA, the CDR3 is TGTGCCAGCTACTTTTACAACACTGAAGCTTTCTTT.

This chain connects TRBV7-2 to TRBJ1-1; no reliable D call. The germline V gene has CDR1 SGHTA and CDR2 FQGNSA. V gave up 1 base and J gave up 4 bases, with 10 bases separating them. CDR3 length equals 14 residues. DNA for the CDR3: TGTGCCAGCAGCTTAGTTGGGCCGAGCACTGAAGCTTTCTTT. Its translation: CASSLVGPSTEAFF.

This clone showed up just a few times. The gene calls are TRBV7-9 and TRBJ2-1; D is unclear. The CDR3 runs to 12 residues. CDR1 and CDR2 (germline): SEHNR, FQNEAQ (reference sequence). V dropped 4 bases and J dropped 9 bases, with 10 bases sitting between them. The CDR3 DNA is TGTGCCAGCAGCTATAGACCTAGTGAGCAGTTCTTC. Translated: CASSYRPSEQFF.

The chain joins TRBV19 to TRBJ2-4; D is ambiguous. From germline, CDR1 is LNHDA and CDR2 SQIVND (reference sequence). This CDR3 region has 15 residues. Trimming removed 6 bases at V and 7 bases at J, with 19 bases between. The CDR3 region is CASSLIGSLGNIQYF. The CDR3 DNA reads TGTGCCAGTAGCCTAATAGGTAGCCTTGGGAACATTCAGTACTTC.

This clone was observed a few times. The rearrangement joins TRBV9 to TRBJ2-7; no definite D call. Trimming took off 1 base at V and 4 bases at J, with 12 bases between the two ends. The CDR3 extends over 14 amino acids. CDR1 SGDLS and CDR2 YYNGEE come from the germline V gene. The CDR3 loop is CASSVTDAPYEQYF. CDR3 in DNA: TGTGCCAGCAGCGTAACAGATGCCCCGTACGAGCAGTACTTC.

V usage is TRBV6-5 and J usage is TRBJ2-7; TRBD2 might be the D (5 bases). V was clipped by 8 bases and J by 3 bases, with 14 bases between them. The CDR3 runs 13 residues. CDR1 MNHEY and CDR2 SVGAGI come from the germline V gene. The CDR3, as DNA: TGTGCCAGCCGTCCTGGCAGCGGCTACGAGCAGTACTTC. Protein: CASRPGSGYEQYF.

This clone was counted only a few times. CDR3 DNA sequence: TGTGCCAGCAGCTGGGACAGGACGGGATTGGACTGGAATGAGCAGTTCTTC. Its protein is CASSWDRTGLDWNEQFF. V is TRBV28 and J is TRBJ2-1, with TRBD1 matching 8 bases. CDR1 MDHEN and CDR2 SYDVKM come from the germline V gene. There are 17 residues in the CDR3. V trimming: 6 bases; J trimming: 7 bases; junction bases outside the gene matches: 17.

V is TRBV7-2 and J is TRBJ2-5; TRBD1 might be the D (6 bases). The V and J ends lost 1 base and 5 bases respectively, with 14 bases between them. The CDR3 length is 15 residues. CDR1 is SGHTA and CDR2 is FQGNSA in the germline V gene. The CDR3 is CASSLGGTRRETQYF. The DNA of the CDR3 is TGTGCCAGCAGCTTAGGGGGGACAAGACGCGAGACCCAGTACTTC.

CDR3 sequence: CASSLLTGYEQYF. The CDR3 nucleotides are TGCGCCAGCAGCTTGTTGACGGGGTACGAGCAGTACTTC. The chain combines TRBV5-1 with TRBJ2-7, with TRBD2 as a possible D gene (5 bases). The V end lost 1 base, the J end lost 4 bases, and 9 bases lay between the germline ends. The CDR3 is 13 residues long. Germline loops: CDR1 SGHRS, CDR2 YFSETQ.

The J gene is TRBJ1-1, the V gene TRBV4-3, with unresolved D. Germline values: CDR1 LGHNA, CDR2 YSLEER. The V and J ends lost 0 bases and 5 bases respectively, with 10 bases between them. The CDR3 spans 14 residues. CDR3: CASSQDWPGTEAFF. Here the CDR3 DNA reads TGCGCCAGCAGCCAAGATTGGCCGGGGACTGAAGCTTTCTTT.